The 4 T cell receptor beta chains listed next were all sequenced from one sample in a study of blood T cells in healthy people across ages. With a J-beta primer mix and a sample-barcoded 5' primer, a second PCR ran roughly 6 to 11 cycles. TCRdb re-analysed the 5' RACE reads in MiXCR, keeping a single row per CDR3 protein. Of about 1.8 million distinct CDR3 sequences in the sample, 49% were seen once. Sample: blood. These receptors were collected from a woman in her 40s in good health.

This clonotype was observed a handful of times. V usage is TRBV9 and J usage is TRBJ2-5; D perhaps matches TRBD1 (6 bases). Germline assignment: CDR1 SGDLS and CDR2 YYNGEE. There are 14 residues in the CDR3. Trimming removed 3 bases at V and 9 bases at J, with 18 bases between. The CDR3 coding sequence is TGTGCCAGCAGCGCCGACAGGAGTCTGAGGGCCCAGTACTTC. Its translation is CASSADRSLRAQYF.

The gene calls are TRBV11-2 and TRBJ2-1; weak D call: TRBD2 (6 bases). Germline CDR1 SGHAT, CDR2 FQNNGV. The CDR3 runs 16 residues. Trimming removed 1 base at V and 3 bases at J, with 13 bases between. The CDR3 nucleotides read TGTGCCAGCAGCTTAGTTTCTAGCGCCCGCTACAATGAGCAGTTCTTC. It specifies CASSLVSSARYNEQFF.

This clonotype turned up a few times. The chain couples TRBV12-3 or TRBV12-4 to TRBJ1-2, with D possibly matching TRBD1 (5 bases). This CDR3 contains 13 residues. V was clipped by 0 bases and J by 7 bases, with 9 bases between them. Written as DNA, the CDR3 is TGTGCCAGCAGTTTAGCGGGGGAAACTGGCTACACCTTC. Encoded protein: CASSLAGETGYTF.

The gene calls are TRBV27 and TRBJ1-2, with TRBD1 identical over 7 bases. V lost 4 bases to trimming and J lost 3 bases; unmatched junction nucleotides: 11. CDR1 is MNHEY and CDR2 is SMNVEV in the germline V gene (reference sequence). The CDR3 has 16 amino acids. CDR3 DNA sequence: TGTGCCAGCAGTTCCTTCGGAGGGGGCTTGTACTATGGCTACACCTTC. Residues: CASSSFGGGLYYGYTF.